Listed below are T cell receptor beta chains from one sample, sequenced in a study of blood T cell repertoires in COVID-19. The data were produced by immunoSEQ multiplex PCR, yet TCRdb's version contains in-frame clones alone and is incomplete. The repertoire has under 130,000 clones, 85% to 90% of them found once; the top ten carry about 3.9%. Material: peripheral blood. The receptor set was obtained from a man between 45 and 60 years old with acute or convalescent COVID-19. Each CDR3 is given with its conserved first and last residue. The D gene is left open where the match is weak. Only some rows state a clone size, as once, few, many or a class for expanded clones.

V	size	J	D	CDR3	DNA
TRBV3-1/TRBV3-2	.	TRBJ2-4	TRBD2	CASSQTGLAKGAKNIQYF	TGTGCCAGCAGCCAAACTGGACTAGCCAAAGGAGCCAAAAACATTCAGTACTTC
TRBV7-9	.	TRBJ1-2	.	CASDLGGGIYGYTF	TGTGCCAGCGATTTAGGCGGGGGAATATATGGCTACACCTTC
TRBV29-1	.	TRBJ2-3	.	CSVLPGGGTDTQYF	TGCAGCGTCCTCCCAGGAGGGGGCACAGATACGCAGTATTTT
TRBV11-3	.	TRBJ2-1	.	CASSPGVGAEQFF	TGTGCCAGCAGCCCAGGGGTTGGAGCTGAGCAGTTCTTC
TRBV28	.	TRBJ1-1	.	CASSLVLGEVTEAFF	TGTGCCAGCAGTTTAGTTCTGGGGGAGGTCACTGAAGCTTTCTTT
TRBV5-1	few	TRBJ1-2	.	CASSLDLPGAYGYTF	TGCGCCAGCAGCTTGGACCTCCCAGGGGCCTATGGCTACACCTTC
TRBV7-9	.	TRBJ2-1	TRBD2	CASSLVGLADNEQFF	TGTGCCAGCAGCTTAGTGGGACTAGCGGACAATGAGCAGTTCTTC
TRBV11-3	once	TRBJ1-3	TRBD1	CASSPRQGGGNTIYF	TGTGCCAGCAGCCCAAGACAGGGCGGAGGAAACACCATATATTTT
TRBV10-3	.	TRBJ2-7	.	CAISAEGYEQYF	TGTGCCATCAGTGCGGAGGGCTACGAGCAGTACTTC
TRBV6-5	.	TRBJ1-1	.	CASSRGKYTEAFF	TGTGCCAGCAGTAGGGGAAAGTACACTGAAGCTTTCTTT
TRBV7-9	.	TRBJ2-7	.	CASSNRVSYEQYF	TGTGCCAGCAGCAACAGGGTCTCCTACGAGCAGTACTTC
TRBV7-8	once	TRBJ1-1	TRBD1	CASSSLPGQGATAFF	TGTGCCAGCAGCTCCCTACCGGGACAGGGGGCAACAGCTTTCTTT
TRBV20-1	.	TRBJ2-4	.	CSARVGHIQYF	TGCAGTGCTAGAGTTGGGCACATTCAGTACTTC
TRBV6-5	once	TRBJ2-1	TRBD2	CATETSGGLNEQFF	TGTGCCACCGAAACTAGCGGGGGGCTCAATGAGCAGTTCTTC
TRBV2	once	TRBJ2-5	.	CASSSGLYLTQYF	TGTGCCAGCAGCTCCGGACTATATCTGACCCAGTACTTC
TRBV5-1	.	TRBJ2-5	TRBD1	CASSLWDRQETQYF	TGCGCCAGCAGCTTGTGGGACAGGCAAGAGACCCAGTACTTC
TRBV6-5	.	TRBJ1-6	TRBD1	CASSKTGINSPLHF	TGTGCCAGCAGCAAGACAGGGATCAATTCACCCCTCCACTTT
TRBV27	.	TRBJ1-2	TRBD1	CASSLGPGGDGYTF	TGTGCCAGCAGTTTAGGTCCAGGGGGTGATGGCTACACCTTC
TRBV7-8	.	TRBJ2-5	.	CASSRTGLAETQYF	TGTGCCAGCAGTCGAACAGGGCTTGCGGAGACCCAGTACTTC
TRBV5-8	.	TRBJ2-1	TRBD1	CASSTGQASYNEQFF	TGTGCCAGCAGCACCGGACAGGCCTCCTACAATGAGCAGTTCTTC
TRBV9	.	TRBJ1-6	.	CASSPLTGTSPLHF	TGTGCCAGCAGCCCATTGACAGGCACTTCACCCCTCCACTTT
TRBV6-1	few	TRBJ1-1	TRBD1	CASSDSPGGQDEAFF	TGTGCCAGCAGTGATTCGCCGGGCGGACAGGATGAAGCTTTCTTT
TRBV9	.	TRBJ2-3	TRBD2	CASSIPGGEDTQYF	TGTGCCAGCAGCATCCCGGGAGGGGAAGATACGCAGTATTTT
TRBV6-5	once	TRBJ1-1	.	CASSRWFEAFF	TGTGCCAGTTCGAGGTGGTTCGAAGCTTTCTTT
TRBV12-3/TRBV12-4	.	TRBJ1-5	TRBD1	CASTIGGLQPQHF	TGTGCCAGCACCATAGGGGGCTTGCAGCCCCAGCATTTT
TRBV4-2	.	TRBJ2-1	TRBD1	CASSQGDRDIDEQFF	TGTGCCAGCAGCCAAGGGGACAGGGACATTGATGAGCAGTTCTTC
TRBV10-3	.	TRBJ1-2	TRBD1	CAISELQGYRALANYGYTF	TGTGCCATCAGTGAGTTACAGGGGTATAGGGCTCTAGCTAACTATGGCTACACCTTC
TRBV2	.	TRBJ1-5	.	CASSETEEGNQPQHF	TGTGCCAGCAGTGAAACGGAGGAAGGCAATCAGCCCCAGCATTTT
TRBV24-1	.	TRBJ1-6	.	CASLGQSYNSPLHF	TGTGCCAGCCTGGGGCAGTCCTATAATTCACCCCTCCACTTT
TRBV12-3/TRBV12-4	.	TRBJ1-1	.	CASSLWGNTEAFF	TGTGCCAGCAGTTTATGGGGCAACACTGAAGCTTTCTTT
TRBV20-1	once	TRBJ2-1	TRBD2	CSAKAGSEQFF	TGCAGTGCTAAAGCGGGAAGTGAGCAGTTCTTC
TRBV29-1	.	TRBJ2-3	TRBD1	CSVDPIVAGGTDTQYF	TGCAGCGTTGACCCCATTGTGGCAGGGGGAACAGATACGCAGTATTTT
TRBV12-5	.	TRBJ2-5	TRBD1	CASGSRLEGAGETQYF	TGTGCTAGTGGTTCCCGCCTTGAGGGGGCTGGGGAGACCCAGTACTTC
TRBV6-5	.	TRBJ1-2	TRBD1	CASRTGGLVGYTF	TGTGCCAGCAGGACAGGGGGATTGGTTGGCTACACCTTC
TRBV11-1	.	TRBJ2-5	TRBD1	CASSPQGPGTQYF	TGTGCCAGCAGCCCACAGGGGCCGGGGACCCAGTACTTC
TRBV7-9	.	TRBJ2-3	TRBD2	CASSLVTSGGKDTQYF	TGTGCCAGCAGCCTGGTGACTAGCGGGGGGAAGGATACGCAGTATTTT
TRBV3-1/TRBV3-2	.	TRBJ1-1	.	CASSDSIGAFF	TGTGCCAGCAGTGACAGCATCGGAGCTTTCTTT
TRBV3-1/TRBV3-2	.	TRBJ2-3	.	CASSLASGSGADTQYF	TGTGCCAGCAGCCTCGCTTCCGGGAGTGGCGCAGATACGCAGTATTTT
TRBV6-1	.	TRBJ2-7	.	CASSEAGQYEQYF	TGTGCCAGCAGTGAAGCAGGACAGTACGAGCAGTACTTC
TRBV11-3	.	TRBJ2-1	TRBD2	CASSLDSGTPYNEQFF	TGTGCCAGCAGCTTAGATAGCGGGACCCCCTACAATGAGCAGTTCTTC
TRBV2	.	TRBJ1-3	.	CASRRGESGNTIYF	TGTGCCAGCAGGAGAGGTGAATCTGGAAACACCATATATTTT
TRBV25-1	.	TRBJ2-3	.	CASSDRGSTDTQYF	TGTGCCAGCAGTGATAGAGGCAGCACAGATACGCAGTATTTT
TRBV7-3	.	TRBJ2-1	TRBD2	CASSTSGGAYNEQFF	TGTGCCAGCAGCACCAGCGGGGGGGCTTACAATGAGCAGTTCTTC
TRBV10-2	.	TRBJ1-1	TRBD1	CASSESGDRKAFF	TGCGCCAGCAGTGAGTCGGGGGACAGGAAAGCTTTCTTT
TRBV19	.	TRBJ2-3	.	CASRQGTDTQYF	TGTGCCAGTAGGCAGGGCACAGATACGCAGTATTTT
TRBV7-3	.	TRBJ2-5	.	CASSPGGNTPTQYF	TGTGCCAGCAGCCCCGGGGGTAATACACCGACCCAGTACTTC
TRBV7-6	.	TRBJ2-5	TRBD1	CASSLPAQGAGETQYF	TGTGCCAGCAGCCTCCCGGCTCAGGGGGCCGGAGAGACCCAGTACTTC
TRBV11-2	once	TRBJ1-2	TRBD1	CASSPRQGAREGYTF	TGTGCCAGCAGCCCGAGACAGGGGGCACGAGAGGGCTACACCTTC
TRBV6-5	.	TRBJ1-2	TRBD1	CASGPTGLYGYTF	TGTGCCAGCGGGCCGACAGGGCTTTATGGCTACACCTTC
TRBV28	.	TRBJ2-2	TRBD1	CASSTYFPGQPNTGELFF	TGTGCCAGCAGTACGTATTTCCCGGGACAGCCGAACACCGGGGAGCTGTTTTTT
TRBV27	.	TRBJ2-3	TRBD1	CASSRSLGGPDTQYF	TGTGCCAGCAGCCGCTCCCTAGGGGGCCCAGATACGCAGTATTTT
TRBV6-1	once	TRBJ1-4	.	CASSENGFEKLFF	TGTGCCAGCAGTGAAAACGGTTTCGAAAAACTGTTTTTT